This T cell receptor beta chain was identified during a study of shared clonotypes between healthy human individuals. Some clones are missing from TCRdb's copy, which holds only in-frame ones; the method was immunoSEQ multiplex PCR. In the table there are about a million clones, 70% to 80% of which are singletons. The CDR3 is 14 amino acids. The V gene lost 6 bases and the J gene lost 4 bases, with 15 bases spanning the gap. The V gene's germline CDR1 is LGHNT and CDR2 FRNRAP. The sample taken for sequencing was memory CD4+ T cells from PBMCs. Subset defined: CD45RA-negative fraction. The TCR was taken from a man between 18 and 35 years old in good health. Some clones in this sample may be carry-over from other donors' samples. V usage is TRBV12-5 and J usage is TRBJ1-2; D gene ambiguous. The CDR3: CASGPGGEGYGYTF. For the CDR3, the DNA is TGTGCTAGTGGCCCAGGCGGCGAGGGCTATGGCTACACCTTC.